This T cell receptor (beta chain) is drawn from a study of liver allograft versus peripheral blood T cells (dated by TCRdb to 2020 to 2021). With respect to the entire study: The study compared T cell receptor repertoires found within transplanted livers against repertoires in the peripheral blood of liver transplant recipients. Overall study outcomes, separate from this receptor: T cell receptor repertoires inside liver allografts were reported to differ from those detected in peripheral blood.

Based on its abundance in the sample, this clonotype is medium-sized (0.01 to 0.1%). No antigen is known for it. No much larger clone exists at a distance of one base, and base qualities are not known. The sequencer was an Illumina MiSeq. Using fastp trimming at Q25 and MiXCR clonotype assembly, TCRdb reanalyzed the public sequencing data and kept in-frame beta chains. Rows merge per CDR3 protein into single entries with the most common DNA and genes. The sample includes over 10,000 distinct CDR3 sequences, with 18% observed a single time. Clones ranked in the top ten supply roughly 2% of the sample. From cysteine to phenylalanine, the CDR3 is 15 amino acids long. Only the CDR3 DNA stays, 45 bases, in frame from base 1. V is shortened by 6 bases, J by 0 bases, and the region joining them spans 11 bases. CDR1 LNHDA and CDR2 SQIVND are derived from the germline V gene (reference sequence).

Here the chain combines TRBV19 and TRBJ2-2; the D gene is possibly TRBD1, with 5 bases matching. The TCR sequence derives from a human patient who had a liver transplant. Once a transplant has taken place, some T cells may be donor derived. The nucleotide sequence reads as follows: TGTGCCAGTAGCCGTGACAGAGCGAACACCGGGGAGCTGTTTTTT. The encoded protein is CASSRDRANTGELFF.